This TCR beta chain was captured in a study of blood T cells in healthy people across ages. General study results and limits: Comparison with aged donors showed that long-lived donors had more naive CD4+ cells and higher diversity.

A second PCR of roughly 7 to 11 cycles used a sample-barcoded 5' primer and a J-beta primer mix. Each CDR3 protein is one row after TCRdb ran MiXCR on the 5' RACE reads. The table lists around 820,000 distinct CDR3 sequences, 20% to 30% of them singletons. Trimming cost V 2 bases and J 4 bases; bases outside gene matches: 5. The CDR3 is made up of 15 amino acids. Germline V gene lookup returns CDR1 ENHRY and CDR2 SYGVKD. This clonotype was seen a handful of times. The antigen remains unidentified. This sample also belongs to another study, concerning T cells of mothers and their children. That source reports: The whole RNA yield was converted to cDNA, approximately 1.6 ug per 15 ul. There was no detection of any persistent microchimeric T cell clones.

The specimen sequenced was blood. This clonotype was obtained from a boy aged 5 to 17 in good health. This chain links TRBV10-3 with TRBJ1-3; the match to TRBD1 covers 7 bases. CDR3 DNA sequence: TGTGCCATCAGTGAGGAGGGGGCCCGAGGAAACACCATATATTTT. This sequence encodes CAISEEGARGNTIYF.